This TCR beta chain was profiled in a study of T cell responses to AZD1222 COVID-19 vaccine. The V end lost 1 base, the J end lost 6 bases, and 7 bases lay between the germline ends. The germline V gene encodes CDR1 GTSNPN and CDR2 SVGIG (reference sequence). The CDR3 has 13 amino acids. TCRdb keeps only in-frame clones here, not all; method: immunoSEQ multiplex PCR. In the table there are roughly 99,000 clones, roughly 90% of which are singletons. Worth noting for this clone: The antigen remains unidentified.

Broader study findings: Possibly, clonal diversity was underestimated; donors were largely white British and included more females.

Source: peripheral blood, taken 28 days after the second AZD1222 dose. This TCR came from an adult who received the AZD1222 COVID-19 vaccine. The V call is TRBV30, the J call TRBJ1-6; possible D gene TRBD1, 5 bases. This CDR3 reads CAWSGQGNSPLHF. DNA of the CDR3: TGTGCCTGGAGTGGGCAGGGTAATTCACCCCTCCACTTT.